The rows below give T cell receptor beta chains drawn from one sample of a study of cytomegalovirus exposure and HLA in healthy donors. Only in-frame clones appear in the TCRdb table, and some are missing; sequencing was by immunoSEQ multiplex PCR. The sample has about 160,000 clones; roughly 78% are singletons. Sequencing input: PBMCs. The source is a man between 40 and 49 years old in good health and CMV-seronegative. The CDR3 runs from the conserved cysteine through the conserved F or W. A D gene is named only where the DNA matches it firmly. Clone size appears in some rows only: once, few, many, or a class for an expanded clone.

CDR3 protein: CASSLTQGDGNQPQHF
CDR3 DNA: TGTGCCAGCAGTTTAACACAGGGGGATGGCAATCAGCCCCAGCATTTT
V gene: TRBV28
clone size: once
J gene: TRBJ1-5
D gene: TRBD1

CDR3 protein: CASSFLDSRLSTF
CDR3 DNA: TGTGCCAGTAGTTTCTTGGACAGCCGCTTATCCACCTTC
V gene: TRBV19
clone size: NA
J gene: TRBJ1-2
D gene: NA

CDR3 protein: CASSDPTSGYNEQFF
CDR3 DNA: TGTGCCAGCAGTGACCCGACTAGCGGGTACAATGAGCAGTTCTTC
V gene: TRBV6-4
clone size: NA
J gene: TRBJ2-1
D gene: TRBD2

CDR3 protein: CASSPTPLVIETQYF
CDR3 DNA: TGTGCCAGCAGCCCAACACCGCTAGTGATAGAGACCCAGTACTTC
V gene: TRBV6-1
clone size: NA
J gene: TRBJ2-5
D gene: NA

CDR3 protein: CASSQGLPPDTQYF
CDR3 DNA: TGTGCCAGCAGCCAAGGGCTTCCCCCAGATACGCAGTATTTT
V gene: TRBV14
clone size: NA
J gene: TRBJ2-3
D gene: NA

CDR3 protein: CASVKRQGGTDTQYF
CDR3 DNA: TGTGCCAGCGTCAAACGACAGGGGGGTACAGATACGCAGTATTTT
V gene: TRBV7-8
clone size: NA
J gene: TRBJ2-3
D gene: TRBD1

CDR3 protein: CASSAASGRLYEQYF
CDR3 DNA: TGTGCCAGCAGCGCGGCTAGCGGGAGGCTCTACGAGCAGTACTTC
V gene: TRBV9
clone size: few
J gene: TRBJ2-7
D gene: TRBD2

CDR3 protein: CASSPRGWREGDTGELFF
CDR3 DNA: TGTGCCAGCAGTCCCCGGGGTTGGAGAGAGGGAGACACCGGGGAGCTGTTTTTT
V gene: TRBV28
clone size: NA
J gene: TRBJ2-2
D gene: NA

CDR3 protein: CASSQQNGGRSNEQYF
CDR3 DNA: TGTGCCAGCAGCCAACAGAATGGAGGCAGAAGCAACGAGCAGTACTTC
V gene: TRBV16
clone size: NA
J gene: TRBJ2-7
D gene: NA

CDR3 protein: CASSRTETNSPLHF
CDR3 DNA: TGTGCCAGCAGCCGGACAGAAACTAATTCACCCCTCCACTTT
V gene: TRBV27
clone size: NA
J gene: TRBJ1-6
D gene: NA

CDR3 protein: CASSTPRRSRGTGELFF
CDR3 DNA: TGTGCCAGCAGCACCCCTAGGAGAAGTAGGGGCACCGGGGAGCTGTTTTTT
V gene: TRBV21-1
clone size: NA
J gene: TRBJ2-2
D gene: NA

CDR3 protein: CASSLRTTRVDEQFF
CDR3 DNA: TGTGCCAGCAGCTTAAGGACTACCAGGGTGGATGAGCAGTTCTTC
V gene: TRBV7-9
clone size: once
J gene: TRBJ2-1
D gene: NA

CDR3 protein: CASSTQGPYEQYF
CDR3 DNA: TGTGCCAGCAGCACCCAGGGTCCCTACGAGCAGTACTTC
V gene: TRBV7-6
clone size: NA
J gene: TRBJ2-7
D gene: NA

CDR3 protein: CASSPLAGLAGGSGELFF
CDR3 DNA: TGTGCCAGCTCACCACTCGCAGGACTAGCGGGAGGGTCCGGGGAGCTGTTTTTT
V gene: TRBV18
clone size: NA
J gene: TRBJ2-2
D gene: TRBD2

CDR3 protein: CASSSAGPTEAFF
CDR3 DNA: TGTGCCAGCAGCTCCGCGGGGCCCACTGAAGCTTTCTTT
V gene: TRBV7-6
clone size: few
J gene: TRBJ1-1
D gene: NA

CDR3 protein: CASSLFGQGAASGANGLTF
CDR3 DNA: TGTGCCAGCAGCTTGTTCGGACAGGGGGCGGCCTCTGGGGCCAACGGCCTGACTTTC
V gene: TRBV5-6
clone size: NA
J gene: TRBJ2-6
D gene: TRBD1

CDR3 protein: CASSMGQGAYEQYF
CDR3 DNA: TGTGCCAGCAGTATGGGACAGGGGGCGTACGAGCAGTACTTC
V gene: TRBV25-1
clone size: NA
J gene: TRBJ2-7
D gene: TRBD1

CDR3 protein: CASSSWGILQGDGYTF
CDR3 DNA: TGTGCCAGTAGTAGCTGGGGGATCTTACAGGGAGATGGCTACACCTTC
V gene: TRBV19
clone size: NA
J gene: TRBJ1-2
D gene: NA

CDR3 protein: CASSERAGLEQYF
CDR3 DNA: TGTGCCAGCAGTGAACGAGCGGGCCTAGAGCAGTACTTC
V gene: TRBV6-1
clone size: NA
J gene: TRBJ2-5
D gene: NA

CDR3 protein: CASSEYQAGIKTQYF
CDR3 DNA: TGCGCCAGCAGTGAGTACCAAGCGGGAATAAAGACCCAGTACTTC
V gene: TRBV10-2
clone size: NA
J gene: TRBJ2-5
D gene: TRBD2

CDR3 protein: CASSFGLAVWDTQYF
CDR3 DNA: TGTGCCAGCAGCTTCGGCCTAGCGGTCTGGGATACGCAGTATTTT
V gene: TRBV5-4
clone size: few
J gene: TRBJ2-3
D gene: TRBD2

CDR3 protein: CASTPLGTSSQETQYF
CDR3 DNA: TGTGCCAGCACCCCTCTAGGGACTAGCAGCCAAGAGACCCAGTACTTC
V gene: TRBV28
clone size: NA
J gene: TRBJ2-5
D gene: TRBD2

CDR3 protein: CARAVRGGRTEAFF
CDR3 DNA: TGTGCCAGGGCAGTACGGGGAGGGAGGACTGAAGCTTTCTTT
V gene: TRBV2
clone size: few
J gene: TRBJ1-1
D gene: NA

CDR3 protein: CASSDPGLFNYGYTF
CDR3 DNA: TGTGCCAGCAGTGATCCAGGACTGTTTAACTATGGCTACACCTTC
V gene: TRBV25-1
clone size: NA
J gene: TRBJ1-2
D gene: NA

CDR3 protein: CASSWGGGKNTEAFF
CDR3 DNA: TGTGCCAGCAGCTGGGGGGGCGGGAAGAACACTGAAGCTTTCTTT
V gene: TRBV11-2
clone size: NA
J gene: TRBJ1-1
D gene: NA

CDR3 protein: CASSDRDVYGYTF
CDR3 DNA: TGTGCCAGTTCGGACAGGGATGTCTATGGCTACACCTTC
V gene: TRBV6-6
clone size: NA
J gene: TRBJ1-2
D gene: TRBD1

CDR3 protein: CASSLVGGQGEAFF
CDR3 DNA: TGTGCCAGCAGCTTGGTGGGGGGGCAGGGTGAAGCTTTCTTT
V gene: TRBV5-5
clone size: once
J gene: TRBJ1-1
D gene: NA

CDR3 protein: CASSLVQAAGANGLTF
CDR3 DNA: TGCGCCAGCAGCTTGGTCCAGGCTGCTGGGGCCAACGGCCTGACTTTC
V gene: TRBV5-1
clone size: NA
J gene: TRBJ2-6
D gene: NA

CDR3 protein: CASSYAPGGSYNEQLF
CDR3 DNA: TGTGCCAGCAGCTACGCCCCAGGGGGCTCCTACAATGAGCAGCTCTTC
V gene: TRBV27
clone size: NA
J gene: TRBJ2-1
D gene: TRBD1

CDR3 protein: CASETGVGAFF
CDR3 DNA: TGTGCCAGCGAAACAGGGGTGGGTGCTTTCTTT
V gene: TRBV28
clone size: NA
J gene: TRBJ1-1
D gene: TRBD1

CDR3 protein: CASSSRGQGTDTQYF
CDR3 DNA: TGTGCCAGCAGTTCTAGGGGGCAAGGCACAGATACGCAGTATTTT
V gene: TRBV28
clone size: NA
J gene: TRBJ2-3
D gene: TRBD1

CDR3 protein: CASSLDRVRTGELFF
CDR3 DNA: TGTGCCAGCAGTTTGGACAGGGTGAGGACCGGGGAGCTGTTTTTT
V gene: TRBV27
clone size: few
J gene: TRBJ2-2
D gene: TRBD1

CDR3 protein: CASSLAGRNYGYTF
CDR3 DNA: TGTGCCAGCAGCTTGGCAGGGAGGAACTATGGCTACACCTTC
V gene: TRBV5-4
clone size: NA
J gene: TRBJ1-2
D gene: NA